Listed below are T cell receptor beta chains from one sample, sequenced in a study of cytomegalovirus exposure and HLA in healthy donors. Data came from immunoSEQ multiplex PCR; TCRdb stores just in-frame clones and leaves some out. In the table there are roughly 110,000 clones, 65% to 80% of which are singletons. Sequenced input: PBMCs. The receptors derive from a male donor in good health and CMV-seronegative. CDR3s include the opening cysteine and the closing phenylalanine or tryptophan.

len	v_gene	j_gene	CDR3aa
15	TRBV19	TRBJ1-4	CASRGGAVVDEKLFF
16	TRBV6-5	TRBJ1-2	CASSYSLQGPPYGYTF
14	TRBV30	TRBJ2-7	CAWAPGTPSYEQYF
15	TRBV7-8	TRBJ1-5	CASSSGQGGYQPQHF
16	TRBV11-1	TRBJ1-1	CASSLGVGRGNTEAFF
15	TRBV5-4	TRBJ2-1	CASSLGGGSYNEQFF
14	TRBV5-1	TRBJ2-5	CASSLDRGEETQYF
13	TRBV12-5	TRBJ1-2	CASGAQLEGSPVF
16	TRBV6-6	TRBJ1-3	CASSYPGHHSGNTIYF
14	TRBV28	TRBJ2-3	CASSRDTSTDTQYF
15	TRBV11-2	TRBJ2-7	CASSLEVSGSYEQYF
15	TRBV5-1	TRBJ2-7	CASSLLLAGEGEQYF
15	TRBV19	TRBJ2-3	CASSMFTGATDTQYF
14	TRBV11-3	TRBJ2-2	CASSRTGDTGELFF
14	TRBV28	TRBJ1-1	CASSVRSVNTEAFF
13	TRBV18	TRBJ1-1	CASSPDRTVEAFF
13	TRBV5-4	TRBJ2-5	CASSPDSRLPQYF
13	TRBV5-1	TRBJ1-5	CASRAGQGEPQHF
13	TRBV29-1	TRBJ2-2	CSVASGNTGELFF
18	TRBV10-1	TRBJ2-7	CASSVFGTSGSFSYEQYF
13	TRBV15	TRBJ2-5	CATSSRGPETQYF
13	TRBV6-1	TRBJ2-4	CASCLRGAGIQYF
17	TRBV5-3	TRBJ2-7	CARSLGSQGARFREQYF
14	TRBV27	TRBJ1-4	CASSPGTGEEKLFF
16	TRBV4-2	TRBJ1-3	CASSNGGQGAGNTIYF
17	TRBV9	TRBJ2-1	CASSVGTSGRVNNEQFF
17	TRBV6-1	TRBJ2-6	CASSVQGRSSGANVLTF
19	TRBV5-1	TRBJ2-7	CASSSYRTSGSAVRYEQYF
15	TRBV7-8	-	CASSLDETGRYEQYF
14	TRBV6-1	TRBJ2-3	CASRERISTDTQYF
18	TRBV4-1	TRBJ2-2	CASSQRGLAGQNTGELFF
15	TRBV7-3	TRBJ2-3	CASSQTSGSTDTQYF
15	TRBV6-1	TRBJ1-2	CASSELQGSGYGYTF
15	TRBV10-1	TRBJ2-7	CASSEEAAPFYEQYF
14	TRBV6-5	TRBJ1-2	CASSGPGGGYGYTF
14	TRBV7-6	TRBJ1-2	CASSAGQGSYGYTF
17	TRBV4-1	TRBJ2-1	CASSQIAGGPLKNEQFF
14	TRBV7-9	TRBJ2-5	CASTDETGRETQYF
15	TRBV4-1	TRBJ2-1	CASSSGTGTYNEQFF
14	TRBV18	TRBJ2-1	CASSSLAGGNEQFF
16	TRBV5-1	TRBJ1-2	CASSPLGTEINYGYTF
14	TRBV6-5	TRBJ1-2	CASSQQGSPYGYTF
16	TRBV5-6	TRBJ2-7	CASSWNLTGRSDEQYF